The present TCR beta chain was sequenced within a study of OX40 agonist ivuxolimab in advanced cancers. Study context: The diagnoses of dose-escalation patients were hepatocellular carcinoma, melanoma, renal cell or head and neck cancer. Prior anti-PD-1, anti-PD-L1 or anti-CTLA-4 therapy did not bar entry, and around 39% had some.

Worth noting for this clone: The antigen remains undetermined.

Profiled with immunoSEQ multiplex PCR; TCRdb holds only in-frame clones, not every one. Here the sample spans approximately 76,000 clones, roughly 85% being singletons. Overall study results and limits: Some nonresponders likewise displayed low normalized T-cell clonal expansion.

Exclusion of a patient followed from autoimmune disease history or systemic immunosuppression. This specimen was CD4+ or CD8+ T cells sorted from blood, taken in a trial of the OX40 agonist ivuxolimab. This clonotype originated in an adult with an advanced solid tumor such as melanoma, head and neck, liver or kidney cancer.

The CDR3 coding sequence is TGTGCCAGCAGCCAACGTCGGGAAAAACTGTTTTTT. It yields the protein CASSQRREKLFF. The chain is built from TRBV14 and TRBJ1-4; D is unresolved. V was shortened by 2 bases and J by 8 bases, with 6 bases between the two germline ends. The CDR3 loop spans 12 amino acids. Looked up from germline, CDR1 is SGHDN and CDR2 is FVKESK.